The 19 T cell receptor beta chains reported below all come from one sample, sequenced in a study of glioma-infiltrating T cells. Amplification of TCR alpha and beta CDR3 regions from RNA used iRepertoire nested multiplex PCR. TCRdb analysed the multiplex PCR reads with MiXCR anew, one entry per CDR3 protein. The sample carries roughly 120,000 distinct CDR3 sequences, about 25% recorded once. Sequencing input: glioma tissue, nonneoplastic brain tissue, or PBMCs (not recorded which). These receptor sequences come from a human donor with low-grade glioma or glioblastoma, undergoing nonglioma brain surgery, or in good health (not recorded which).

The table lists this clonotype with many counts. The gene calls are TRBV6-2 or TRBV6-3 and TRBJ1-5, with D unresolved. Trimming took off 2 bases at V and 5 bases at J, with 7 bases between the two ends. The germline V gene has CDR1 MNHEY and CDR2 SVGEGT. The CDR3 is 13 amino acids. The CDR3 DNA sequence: TGTGCCAGCAGTTACCGGGAATATCAGCCCCAGCATTTT. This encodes CASSYREYQPQHF.

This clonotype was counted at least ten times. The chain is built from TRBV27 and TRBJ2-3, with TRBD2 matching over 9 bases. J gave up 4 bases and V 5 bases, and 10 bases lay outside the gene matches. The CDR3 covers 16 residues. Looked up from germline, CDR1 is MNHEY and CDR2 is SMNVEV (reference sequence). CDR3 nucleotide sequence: TGTGCCAGCAGTCCGGGACTAGCCCAAGCACCAGATACGCAGTATTTT. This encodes CASSPGLAQAPDTQYF.

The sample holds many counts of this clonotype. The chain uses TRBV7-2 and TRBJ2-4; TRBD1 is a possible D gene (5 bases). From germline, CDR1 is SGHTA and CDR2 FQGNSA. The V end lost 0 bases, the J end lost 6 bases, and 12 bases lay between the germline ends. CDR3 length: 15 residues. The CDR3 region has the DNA TGTGCCAGCAGCTTAGCTGTAGGCCAGGGAAACATTCAGTACTTC. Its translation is CASSLAVGQGNIQYF.

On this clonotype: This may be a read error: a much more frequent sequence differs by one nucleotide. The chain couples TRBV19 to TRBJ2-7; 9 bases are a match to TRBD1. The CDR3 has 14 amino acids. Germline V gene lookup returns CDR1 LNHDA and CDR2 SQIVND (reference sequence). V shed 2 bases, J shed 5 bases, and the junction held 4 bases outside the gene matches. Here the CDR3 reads CASSIRDRANEQYF. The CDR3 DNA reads TGTGCCAGTAGTATACGGGACAGGGCGAACGAGCAGTACTTC.

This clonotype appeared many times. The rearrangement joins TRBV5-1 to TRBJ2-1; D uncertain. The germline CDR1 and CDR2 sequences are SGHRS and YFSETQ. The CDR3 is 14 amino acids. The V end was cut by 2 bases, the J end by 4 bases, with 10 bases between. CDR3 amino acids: CASSLGSEYNEQFF. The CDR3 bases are TGCGCCAGCAGCTTAGGCAGCGAATACAATGAGCAGTTCTTC.

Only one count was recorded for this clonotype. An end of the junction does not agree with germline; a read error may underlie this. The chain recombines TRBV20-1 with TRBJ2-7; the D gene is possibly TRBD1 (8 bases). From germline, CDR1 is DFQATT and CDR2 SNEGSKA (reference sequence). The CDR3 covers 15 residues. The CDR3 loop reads CSASDRYRGGNERYF. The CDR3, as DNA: TGCAGTGCTAGTGACCGCTACAGGGGGGGGAACGAGCGGTACTTC.

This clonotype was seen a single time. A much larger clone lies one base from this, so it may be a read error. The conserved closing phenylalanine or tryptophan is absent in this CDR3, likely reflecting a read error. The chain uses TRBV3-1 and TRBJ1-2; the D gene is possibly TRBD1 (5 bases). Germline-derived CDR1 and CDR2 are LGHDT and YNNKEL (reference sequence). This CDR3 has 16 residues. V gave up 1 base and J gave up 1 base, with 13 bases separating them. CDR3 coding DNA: TGTGCCAGCAGCCAAGTCGGCGACAGAGGTAACTATGGCTACACCTAC. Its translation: CASSQVGDRGNYGYTY.

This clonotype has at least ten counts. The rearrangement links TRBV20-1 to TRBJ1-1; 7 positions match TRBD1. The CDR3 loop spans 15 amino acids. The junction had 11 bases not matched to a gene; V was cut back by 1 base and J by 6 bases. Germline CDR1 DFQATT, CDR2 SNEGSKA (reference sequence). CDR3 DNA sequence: TGCAGTGCTAGAGTCAGGACAGGCTCCCTACCTGAAGCTTTCTTT. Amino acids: CSARVRTGSLPEAFF.

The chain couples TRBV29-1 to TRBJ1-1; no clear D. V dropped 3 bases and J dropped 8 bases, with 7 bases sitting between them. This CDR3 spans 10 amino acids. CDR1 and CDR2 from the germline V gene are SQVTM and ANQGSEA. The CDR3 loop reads CSVDSGEAFF. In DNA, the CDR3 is TGCAGCGTTGATTCGGGGGAAGCTTTCTTT.

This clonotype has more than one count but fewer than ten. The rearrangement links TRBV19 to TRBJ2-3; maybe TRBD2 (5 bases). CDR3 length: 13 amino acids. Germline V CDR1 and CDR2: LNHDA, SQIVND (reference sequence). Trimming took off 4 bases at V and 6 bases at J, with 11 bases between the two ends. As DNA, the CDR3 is TGTGCCAGTAGTACCGGGGTACTGGATACGCAGTATTTT. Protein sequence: CASSTGVLDTQYF.

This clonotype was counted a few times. The CDR3 nucleotides read TGTGTTAGCAGTTACCCGGCGGAGGGCGGCATGAACACTGAAGCTTTCTTT. Its protein is CVSSYPAEGGMNTEAFF. The V and J genes are TRBV6-5 and TRBJ1-1; D not resolved. Germline assignment: CDR1 MNHEY and CDR2 SVGAGI. This CDR3 region has 17 residues.

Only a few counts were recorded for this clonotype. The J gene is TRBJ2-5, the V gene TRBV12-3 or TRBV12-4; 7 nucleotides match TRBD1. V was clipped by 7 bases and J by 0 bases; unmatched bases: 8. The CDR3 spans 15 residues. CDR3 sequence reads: CASTEGQAYQETQYF. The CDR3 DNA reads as TGTGCCAGCACTGAAGGACAGGCGTACCAAGAGACCCAGTACTTC.

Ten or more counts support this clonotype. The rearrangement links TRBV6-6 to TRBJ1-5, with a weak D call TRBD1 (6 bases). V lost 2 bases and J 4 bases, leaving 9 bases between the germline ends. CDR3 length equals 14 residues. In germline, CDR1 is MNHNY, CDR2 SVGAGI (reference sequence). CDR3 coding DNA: TGTGCCAGCAGTTACGGAGGGGGGAATCAGCCCCAGCATTTT. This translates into CASSYGGGNQPQHF.

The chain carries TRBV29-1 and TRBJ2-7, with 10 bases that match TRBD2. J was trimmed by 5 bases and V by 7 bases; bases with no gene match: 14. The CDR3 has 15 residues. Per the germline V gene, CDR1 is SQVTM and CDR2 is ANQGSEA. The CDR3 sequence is CSAQGSAGGSHEQYF. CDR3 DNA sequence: TGCAGCGCCCAGGGGTCAGCGGGAGGGAGCCACGAGCAGTACTTC.

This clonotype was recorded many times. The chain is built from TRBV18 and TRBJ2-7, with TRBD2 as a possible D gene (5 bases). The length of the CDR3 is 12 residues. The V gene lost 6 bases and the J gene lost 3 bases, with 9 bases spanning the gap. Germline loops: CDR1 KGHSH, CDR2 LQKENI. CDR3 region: CASSFEGYEQYF. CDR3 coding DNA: TGTGCCAGCTCGTTCGAGGGCTACGAGCAGTACTTC.

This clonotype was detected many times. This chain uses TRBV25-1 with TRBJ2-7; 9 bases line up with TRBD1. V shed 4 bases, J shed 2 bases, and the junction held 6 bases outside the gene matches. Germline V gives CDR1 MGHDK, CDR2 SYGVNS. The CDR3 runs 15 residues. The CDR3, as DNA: TGTGCCAGCAGTGCACCGGGACAGGGCGCCTACGAGCAGTACTTC. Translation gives CASSAPGQGAYEQYF.

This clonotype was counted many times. The CDR3 loop is CASSTDRASYNEQFF. The CDR3 DNA follows: TGTGCCAGCAGTACCGACAGGGCCTCCTACAATGAGCAGTTCTTC. The V and J genes are TRBV6-1 and TRBJ2-1; 7 positions match TRBD1. The CDR3 loop spans 15 amino acids. Trimming at V came to 5 bases and at J to 0 bases, leaving 4 bases not matched to a gene. Germline CDR1 and CDR2: MNHNS and SASEGT.

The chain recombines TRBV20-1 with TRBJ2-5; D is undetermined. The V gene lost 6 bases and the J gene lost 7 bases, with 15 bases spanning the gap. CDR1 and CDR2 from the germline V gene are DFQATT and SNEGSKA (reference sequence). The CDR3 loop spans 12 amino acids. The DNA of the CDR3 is TGCAGTGCCAGCAGTGAAGCGTTGACCCAGTACTTC. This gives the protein CSASSEALTQYF.

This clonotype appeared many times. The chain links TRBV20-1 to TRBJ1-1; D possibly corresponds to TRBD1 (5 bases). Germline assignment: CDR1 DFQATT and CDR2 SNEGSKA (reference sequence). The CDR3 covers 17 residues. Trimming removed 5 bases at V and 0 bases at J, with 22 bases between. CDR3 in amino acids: CSARPGTLNTMNTEAFF. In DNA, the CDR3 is TGCAGTGCTCGTCCAGGGACCCTGAACACCATGAACACTGAAGCTTTCTTT.